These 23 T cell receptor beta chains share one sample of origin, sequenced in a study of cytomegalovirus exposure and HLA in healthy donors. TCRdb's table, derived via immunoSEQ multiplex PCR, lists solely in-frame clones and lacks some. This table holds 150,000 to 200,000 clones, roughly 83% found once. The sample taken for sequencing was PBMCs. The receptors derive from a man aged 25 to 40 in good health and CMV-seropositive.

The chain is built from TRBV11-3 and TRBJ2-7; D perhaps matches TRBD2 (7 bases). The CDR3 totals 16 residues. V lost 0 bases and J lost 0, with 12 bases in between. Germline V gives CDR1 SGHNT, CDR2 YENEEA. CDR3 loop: CASSLEKGGGSYEQYF. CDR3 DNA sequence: TGTGCCAGCAGCTTAGAAAAAGGGGGGGGCTCCTACGAGCAGTACTTC.

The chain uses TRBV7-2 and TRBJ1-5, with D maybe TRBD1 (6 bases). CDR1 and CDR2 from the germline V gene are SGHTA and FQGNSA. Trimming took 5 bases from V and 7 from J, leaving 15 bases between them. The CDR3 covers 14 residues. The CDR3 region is CASSRNRAGQPQHF. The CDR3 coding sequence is TGTGCCAGCAGCCGCAACAGGGCAGGGCAGCCCCAGCATTTT.

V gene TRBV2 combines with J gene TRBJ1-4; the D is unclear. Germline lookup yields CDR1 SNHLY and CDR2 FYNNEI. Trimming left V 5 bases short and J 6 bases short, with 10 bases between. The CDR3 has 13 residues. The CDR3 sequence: CASSRGSDEKLFF. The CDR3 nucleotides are TGTGCCAGCAGTAGAGGGTCGGATGAAAAACTGTTTTTT.

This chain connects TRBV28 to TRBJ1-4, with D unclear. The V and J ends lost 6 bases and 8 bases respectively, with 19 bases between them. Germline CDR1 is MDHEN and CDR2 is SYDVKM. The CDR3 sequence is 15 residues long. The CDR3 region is CASSLALFGEEKLFF. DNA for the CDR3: TGTGCCAGCAGCCTCGCCCTTTTCGGGGAAGAAAAACTGTTTTTT.

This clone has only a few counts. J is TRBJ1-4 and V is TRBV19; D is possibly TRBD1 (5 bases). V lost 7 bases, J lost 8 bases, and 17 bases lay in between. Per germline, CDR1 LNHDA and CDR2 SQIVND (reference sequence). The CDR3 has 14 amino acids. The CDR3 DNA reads TGTGCCAGTACCCCAAGAAGGGGAACGGAAAAACTGTTTTTT. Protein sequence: CASTPRRGTEKLFF.

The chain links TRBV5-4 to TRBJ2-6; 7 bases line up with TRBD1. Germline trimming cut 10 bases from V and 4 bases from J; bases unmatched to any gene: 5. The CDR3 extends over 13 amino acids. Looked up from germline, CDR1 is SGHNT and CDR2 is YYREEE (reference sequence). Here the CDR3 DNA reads TGTGCCGGAAGGACAGGAGGGGCCAACGTCCTGACTTTC. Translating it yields CAGRTGGANVLTF.

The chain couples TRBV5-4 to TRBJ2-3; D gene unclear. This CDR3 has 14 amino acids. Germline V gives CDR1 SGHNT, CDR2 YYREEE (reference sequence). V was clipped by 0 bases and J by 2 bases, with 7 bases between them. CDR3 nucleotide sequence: TGTGCCAGCAGCTTGGTGACTTCCACAGATACGCAGTATTTT. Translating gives CASSLVTSTDTQYF.

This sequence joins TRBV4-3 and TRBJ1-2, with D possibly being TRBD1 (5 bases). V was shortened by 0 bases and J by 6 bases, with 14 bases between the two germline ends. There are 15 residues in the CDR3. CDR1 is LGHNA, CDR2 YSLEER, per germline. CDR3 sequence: CASSQDRGWTDGYTF. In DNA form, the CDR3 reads TGCGCCAGCAGCCAAGATCGGGGGTGGACGGATGGCTACACCTTC.

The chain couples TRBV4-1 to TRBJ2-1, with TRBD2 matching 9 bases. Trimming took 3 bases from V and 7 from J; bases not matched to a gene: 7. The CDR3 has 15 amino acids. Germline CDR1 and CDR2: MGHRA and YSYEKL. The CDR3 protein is CASSHLGTSRNEQFF. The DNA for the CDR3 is TGCGCCAGCAGCCACCTCGGGACTAGCAGAAATGAGCAGTTCTTC.

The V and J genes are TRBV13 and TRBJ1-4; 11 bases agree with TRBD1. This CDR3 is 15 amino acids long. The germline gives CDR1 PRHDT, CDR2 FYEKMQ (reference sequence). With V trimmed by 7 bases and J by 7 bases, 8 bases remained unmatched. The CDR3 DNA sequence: TGTGCCAGCATCCCCGCGGGACAGGGGGTTGAAAAACTGTTTTTT. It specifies CASIPAGQGVEKLFF.

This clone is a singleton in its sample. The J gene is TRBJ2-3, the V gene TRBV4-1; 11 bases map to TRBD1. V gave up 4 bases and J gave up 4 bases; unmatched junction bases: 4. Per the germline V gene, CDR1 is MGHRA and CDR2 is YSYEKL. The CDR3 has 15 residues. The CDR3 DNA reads TGCGCCAGCAGCCTTCGGGACAGGGGGGCAGATACGCAGTATTTT. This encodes CASSLRDRGADTQYF.

The CDR3 DNA follows: TGTGCCAGCCGGTGGGACGGACAGAGGATGGCTACGCAGTATTTT. Its protein product is CASRWDGQRMATQYF. This chain connects TRBV27 to TRBJ2-3; TRBD1 might be the D (6 bases). V was clipped by 8 bases and J by 8 bases, with 23 bases between them. Germline CDR1 MNHEY, CDR2 SMNVEV (reference sequence). The CDR3 totals 15 residues.

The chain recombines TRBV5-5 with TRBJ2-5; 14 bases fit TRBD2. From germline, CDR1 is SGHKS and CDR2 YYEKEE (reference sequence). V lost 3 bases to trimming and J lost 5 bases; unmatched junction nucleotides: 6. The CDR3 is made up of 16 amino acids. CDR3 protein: CASSWGLAGALETQYF. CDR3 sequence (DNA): TGTGCCAGCAGCTGGGGACTAGCGGGGGCCTTGGAGACCCAGTACTTC.

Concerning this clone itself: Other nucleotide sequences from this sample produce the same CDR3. The CDR3 region is CAISRTSGGTGELFF. Written as DNA, the CDR3 is TGTGCCATCAGTCGGACATCTGGGGGGACCGGGGAGCTGTTTTTT. The genes are TRBV10-3 and TRBJ2-2, with D maybe TRBD2 (6 bases). Germline CDR1 reads ENHRY; CDR2 reads SYGVKD. The germline V and J ends were trimmed by 5 bases and 5 bases, with 15 bases remaining between them. The CDR3 loop spans 15 amino acids.

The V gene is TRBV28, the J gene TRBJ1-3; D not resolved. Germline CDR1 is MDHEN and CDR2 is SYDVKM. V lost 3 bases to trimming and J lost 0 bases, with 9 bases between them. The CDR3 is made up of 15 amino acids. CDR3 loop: CASSFPQHSGNTIYF. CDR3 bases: TGTGCCAGCAGTTTCCCACAACACTCTGGAAACACCATATATTTT.

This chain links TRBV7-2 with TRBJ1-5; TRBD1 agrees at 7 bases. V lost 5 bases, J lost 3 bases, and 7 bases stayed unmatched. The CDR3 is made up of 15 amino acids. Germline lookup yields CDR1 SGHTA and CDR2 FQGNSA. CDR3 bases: TGTGCCAGCAGCAACCAGACAGGGAACAATCAGCCCCAGCATTTT. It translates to CASSNQTGNNQPQHF. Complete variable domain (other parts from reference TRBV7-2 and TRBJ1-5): GAGVSQSPSNKVTEKGKDVELRCDPISGHTALYWYRQSLGQGLEFLIYFQGNSAPDKSGLPSDRFSAERTGGSVSTLTIQRTQQEDSAVYLCASSNQTGNNQPQHFGDGTRLSIL.

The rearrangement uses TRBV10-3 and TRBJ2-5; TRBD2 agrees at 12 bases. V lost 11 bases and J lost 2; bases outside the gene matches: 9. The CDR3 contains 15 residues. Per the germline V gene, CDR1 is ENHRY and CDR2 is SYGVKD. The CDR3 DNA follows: TGTGCCGCGTCCTGGACTAGCGGGGCGCAAGAGACCCAGTACTTC. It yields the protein CAASWTSGAQETQYF.

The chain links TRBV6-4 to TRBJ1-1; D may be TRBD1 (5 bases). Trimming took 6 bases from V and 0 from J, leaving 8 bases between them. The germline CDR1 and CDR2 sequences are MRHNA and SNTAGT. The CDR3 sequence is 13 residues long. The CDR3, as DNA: TGTGCCAGCAGCCGGGGGGTGAACACTGAAGCTTTCTTT. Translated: CASSRGVNTEAFF.

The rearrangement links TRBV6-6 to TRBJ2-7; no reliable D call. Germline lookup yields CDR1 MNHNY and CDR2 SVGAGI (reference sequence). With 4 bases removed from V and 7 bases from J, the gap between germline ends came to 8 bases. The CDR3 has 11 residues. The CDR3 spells CASSWRLEQYF. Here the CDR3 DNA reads TGTGCCAGCAGTTGGCGGTTGGAGCAGTACTTC.

CDR3 residues: CASSLSGENNQPQHF. DNA of the CDR3: TGCGCCAGCAGCTTGAGCGGGGAAAACAATCAGCCCCAGCATTTT. This sequence joins TRBV5-1 and TRBJ1-5; D uncertain. Germline CDR1 reads SGHRS; CDR2 reads YFSETQ. V was clipped by 1 base and J by 3 bases, with 11 bases between them. This CDR3 has 15 amino acids.

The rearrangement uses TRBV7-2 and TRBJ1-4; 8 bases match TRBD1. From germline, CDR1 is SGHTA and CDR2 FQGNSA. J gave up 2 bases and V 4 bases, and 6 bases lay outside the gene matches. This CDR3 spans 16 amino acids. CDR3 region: CASSSTTGGTNEKLFF. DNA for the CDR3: TGTGCCAGCAGCTCAACCACAGGGGGGACTAATGAAAAACTGTTTTTT.

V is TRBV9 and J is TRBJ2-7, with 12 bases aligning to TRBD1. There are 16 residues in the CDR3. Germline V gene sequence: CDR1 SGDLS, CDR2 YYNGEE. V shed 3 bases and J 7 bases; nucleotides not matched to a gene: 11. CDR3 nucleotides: TGTGCCAGCAGCGCCGGGACAGGGGGCGCATTGAGTGAGCAGTACTTC. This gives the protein CASSAGTGGALSEQYF.

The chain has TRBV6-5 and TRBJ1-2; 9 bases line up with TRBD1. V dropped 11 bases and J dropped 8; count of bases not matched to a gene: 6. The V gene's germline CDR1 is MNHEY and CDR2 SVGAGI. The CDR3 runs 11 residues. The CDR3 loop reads CAATGGGGYTF. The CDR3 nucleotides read TGTGCCGCGACAGGGGGAGGAGGCTACACCTTC.